This record looks at one T cell receptor (beta chain) sequence and its context. V gave up 5 bases and J gave up 4 bases; unmatched junction bases: 5. Germline CDR1 reads MNHNY; CDR2 reads SVGAGI (reference sequence). The CDR3 is 15 residues long. The data derive from a study of blood T cell repertoires in COVID-19. Overall study context: The study drew acute and convalescent COVID-19 samples from the United States, Italy and Spain. Sample material is recorded as cDNA or gDNA derived from T cells, B-cell-depleted T cells, or PBMCs.

How the authors handled the data: Researchers report that nucleated cell counts were estimated from reference gene primer amplification. Measured with immunoSEQ multiplex PCR; TCRdb has only the in-frame clones, and not every one. V, J and clone size were drawn from that table, and D and trimming were deduced from the DNA. This sample has approximately 77,000 clones; approximately 90% occur once, and the top ten carry 6.5% to 8.5%. This clonotype was obtained from a woman over 75 with acute or convalescent COVID-19. This rearrangement joins TRBV6-6 to TRBJ2-1; 10 bases are shared with TRBD2. The source material was peripheral blood. The CDR3 region is CASSTSGTSYNEQFF. The CDR3 nucleotides are TGTGCCAGCAGTACTAGCGGGACGTCGTACAATGAGCAGTTCTTC.